The 3 T cell receptor beta chains presented below share a single source sample, sequenced in a study of CD8+ T cells in alopecia areata. Extracted from the samples, RNA was reverse transcribed into cDNA to serve as the sequencing template. Generated by immunoSEQ multiplex PCR, the TCRdb table keeps only in-frame clones and is missing some. The sample consists of about 140,000 clones, around 83% of them appearing once. The treatment denotes: oral pan-JAK inhibitor, 5-10 mg twice daily. The specimen was CD8+ T cells sorted from blood, collected at week 4, from a patient treated with tofacitinib. Receptors originate from a human donor with alopecia areata.

V usage is TRBV29-1 and J usage is TRBJ2-7, with 11 positions matching TRBD2. With V trimmed by 3 bases and J by 3 bases, 7 bases remained unmatched. Germline V gene data show CDR1 as SQVTM and CDR2 as ANQGSEA. This CDR3 region has 15 residues. The CDR3, as DNA: TGCAGCGTTGAGATAGCGGGAGGGAGTTTCTACGAGCAGTACTTC. Translation: CSVEIAGGSFYEQYF.

With regard to this clone: This specimen includes other DNA sequences encoding the same CDR3. The chain uses TRBV27 and TRBJ2-5, with 8 positions matching TRBD2. The V gene's germline CDR1 is MNHEY and CDR2 SMNVEV (reference sequence). The CDR3 runs 11 residues. Losses at the gene ends were 9 bases for V and 5 bases for J; bases not matched to a gene: 2. The CDR3 DNA is TGTGCCAGTTCGGGGGGGGAGACCCAGTACTTC. It yields the protein CASSGGETQYF.

The chain has TRBV9 and TRBJ2-7; 11 positions match TRBD2. Germline V CDR1 and CDR2: SGDLS, YYNGEE. CDR3 size: 16 residues. V was clipped by 4 bases and J by 4 bases; unmatched bases: 10. The CDR3 DNA is TGTGCCAGCAGCTCCCATAGCGGGGGGGCCGTATACGAGCAGTACTTC. Translated, it gives CASSSHSGGAVYEQYF.